The 20 T cell receptor beta chains presented below share a single source sample, sequenced in a study of identical twins. From the 5' RACE reads, TCRdb called clonotypes with MiXCR, one entry per CDR3 protein. This table has 400,000 to 550,000 distinct CDR3 sequences, approximately 22% appearing once. This sample also belongs to another study, concerning T cells expressing NK-cell markers.

Sequencing used CD4+ T cells sorted from blood. The receptor source for this set is a woman aged 18-29 years in good health.

The chain combines TRBV6-1 with TRBJ2-7; a weak D match, TRBD1 (5 bases). CDR3 length: 14 amino acids. The V gene's germline CDR1 is MNHNS and CDR2 SASEGT. The V gene lost 2 bases and the J gene lost 0 bases, with 8 bases spanning the gap. The CDR3 DNA reads as TGTGCCAGCAGTGAAACCGACAGCTCCTACGAGCAGTACTTC. Protein: CASSETDSSYEQYF.

This clonotype was counted only a few times. The rearrangement joins TRBV10-3 to TRBJ1-5; TRBD1 matches at 9 bases. The trim removed 0 bases at V and 4 bases at J, leaving 1 base unmatched. Germline V gene lookup returns CDR1 ENHRY and CDR2 SYGVKD. The CDR3 runs 15 residues. The CDR3 sequence: CAISESGQGNQPQHF. CDR3 nucleotides: TGTGCCATCAGTGAGTCAGGACAGGGGAATCAGCCCCAGCATTTT.

Only a few counts were recorded for this clonotype. This chain joins TRBV20-1 and TRBJ1-4; D may be TRBD1 (6 bases). V was trimmed by 2 bases and J by 4 bases, leaving 11 bases between them. Germline CDR1 DFQATT, CDR2 SNEGSKA (reference sequence). CDR3 length: 14 amino acids. CDR3 protein: CSARQQGGNEKLFF. The CDR3 coding sequence is TGCAGTGCTAGACAACAGGGTGGTAATGAAAAACTGTTTTTT.

This clonotype was detected a few times. The chain has TRBV6-5 and TRBJ2-1; either TRBD1 or TRBD2 may fit D (6 bases each). This CDR3 contains 16 residues. Germline V gives CDR1 MNHEY, CDR2 SVGAGI. Trimming left V 7 bases short and J 3 bases short, with 19 bases between. CDR3 region: CASTLGGHLFYNEQFF. The CDR3 DNA reads as TGTGCCAGCACTTTGGGGGGACACCTATTCTACAATGAGCAGTTCTTC.

This clonotype was detected a few times. This rearrangement joins TRBV2 to TRBJ1-1, with a possible D match to TRBD1 (6 bases). The CDR3 totals 15 residues. V gave up 6 bases and J gave up 1 base, with 15 bases separating them. Germline V gene sequence: CDR1 SNHLY, CDR2 FYNNEI. CDR3 DNA: TGTGCCAGCAGCCAGATGGGACACACGAACACTGAAGCTTTCTTT. Amino acid sequence: CASSQMGHTNTEAFF. The entire variable domain, with the rest obtained from reference TRBV2 and TRBJ1-1, is as follows: EPEVTQTPSHQVTQMGQEVILRCVPISNHLYFYWYRQILGQKVEFLVSFYNNEISEKSEIFDDQFSVERPDGSNFTLKIRSTKLEDSAMYFCASSQMGHTNTEAFFGQGTRLTVV.

V usage is TRBV12-3 or TRBV12-4 and J usage is TRBJ1-2; 11 bases map to TRBD1. The CDR3 is 14 residues long. V was clipped by 6 bases and J by 8 bases; unmatched bases: 8. The CDR3 DNA reads TGTGCCAGCAGGCGAGGACAGGGGGCTAAAGGCTACACCTTC. Amino acid sequence: CASRRGQGAKGYTF.

The chain recombines TRBV5-1 with TRBJ2-1, with TRBD2 matching 14 bases. CDR1 and CDR2 from the germline V gene are SGHRS and YFSETQ. This CDR3 has 19 residues. Trimming cost V 0 bases and J 1 base; bases outside gene matches: 6. The CDR3 sequence: CASSLGGTSGSWSYNEQFF. CDR3 bases: TGCGCCAGCAGCTTGGGGGGGACTAGCGGGAGTTGGTCCTACAATGAGCAGTTCTTC.

The gene calls are TRBV12-3 or TRBV12-4 and TRBJ2-6; the D gene is possibly TRBD1 (6 bases). The CDR3 length is 18 residues. Trimming pared 3 bases from V and 0 bases from J, leaving 15 bases between. The CDR3 loop reads CASSFGQGTSSGANVLTF. The CDR3 coding sequence is TGTGCCAGCAGTTTTGGGCAGGGGACGAGCTCTGGGGCCAACGTCCTGACTTTC.

The rearrangement links TRBV2 to TRBJ1-1; D is undetermined. The germline gives CDR1 SNHLY, CDR2 FYNNEI. CDR3 length: 13 amino acids. Trimming took 2 bases from V and 5 from J, leaving 9 bases between them. The CDR3 region has the DNA TGTGCCAGCAGTGAATCGGAGTTGACTGAAGCTTTCTTT. This sequence encodes CASSESELTEAFF.

CDR3 DNA: TGCAGTCCGGCGCATCTACAAGAGACCCAGTACTTC. Encoded protein: CSPAHLQETQYF. This chain uses TRBV29-1 with TRBJ2-5; no clear D. The CDR3 is made up of 12 amino acids. Per germline, CDR1 SQVTM and CDR2 ANQGSEA.

The chain employs TRBV12-3 or TRBV12-4 and TRBJ1-2; D is uncertain. CDR3 length equals 13 residues. Trimming shortened V by 7 bases and J by 4 bases, and 13 bases separated the two germline ends. The CDR3 reads CASTLAPSYGYTF. The CDR3 DNA reads as TGTGCCAGCACATTGGCACCGAGCTATGGCTACACCTTC.

This chain connects TRBV11-2 to TRBJ2-7, with 10 bases matching TRBD2. Germline V lookup: CDR1 SGHAT, CDR2 FQNNGV. This CDR3 spans 14 amino acids. V lost 7 bases and J lost 6; bases outside the gene matches: 9. The chain's CDR3 is CASTATSGLIEQYF. CDR3 in DNA: TGTGCCAGCACCGCGACTAGCGGGCTTATCGAGCAGTACTTC.

This clonotype occurred a few times. The J gene is TRBJ2-6, the V gene TRBV10-3; D is perhaps TRBD1 (5 bases). Trimming left V 4 bases short and J 0 bases short, with 7 bases between. Germline loops: CDR1 ENHRY, CDR2 SYGVKD. This CDR3 has 15 amino acids. CDR3: CAISADSSGANVLTF. The CDR3 coding sequence is TGTGCCATCAGTGCTGACAGCTCTGGGGCCAACGTCCTGACTTTC.

This clonotype has only a few counts. V gene TRBV9 combines with J gene TRBJ2-7; no clear D gene. V lost 0 bases, J lost 4 bases, and 11 bases lay in between. CDR3 length equals 14 residues. Germline CDR1 is SGDLS and CDR2 is YYNGEE. This CDR3 reads CASSVASASYEQYF. The CDR3 nucleotides are TGTGCCAGCAGCGTAGCGAGCGCGTCATACGAGCAGTACTTC.

The sample holds many counts of this clonotype. The chain carries TRBV14 and TRBJ1-2; the D gene is possibly TRBD1 (6 bases). CDR1 SGHDN and CDR2 FVKESK come from the germline V gene. Trimming pared 1 base from V and 8 bases from J, leaving 14 bases between. The CDR3 sequence is 14 residues long. The DNA for the CDR3 is TGTGCCAGCAGCCAAGTCGCGGGGGCGAGCGGCTACACCTTC. It translates to CASSQVAGASGYTF.

A few counts support this clonotype. V usage is TRBV9 and J usage is TRBJ2-2; 16 bases are a match to TRBD2. With V trimmed by 4 bases and J by 0 bases, 3 bases remained unmatched. This CDR3 region has 18 residues. Looked up from germline, CDR1 is SGDLS and CDR2 is YYNGEE. CDR3: CASSWGLAGGANTGELFF. In DNA form, the CDR3 reads TGTGCCAGCAGCTGGGGACTAGCGGGAGGGGCGAACACCGGGGAGCTGTTTTTT.

The chain is built from TRBV18 and TRBJ2-7; TRBD1 matches at 11 bases. Looked up from germline, CDR1 is KGHSH and CDR2 is LQKENI. Germline trimming cut 2 bases from V and 4 bases from J; bases unmatched to any gene: 1. CDR3 length: 14 amino acids. The CDR3: CASSPWDRGYEQYF. CDR3 nucleotides: TGTGCCAGCTCACCATGGGACAGGGGGTACGAGCAGTACTTC.

This clonotype was observed many times. The chain combines TRBV5-1 with TRBJ2-5; no clear D. The ends were cut back, 0 bases at V and 2 bases at J, with 8 bases in the middle. The germline V gene encodes CDR1 SGHRS and CDR2 YFSETQ. The CDR3 sequence is 14 residues long. Here the CDR3 DNA reads TGCGCCAGCAGCTTGGAAGGGCCTCAAGAGACCCAGTACTTC. As protein: CASSLEGPQETQYF.

This clonotype came up a few times. V usage is TRBV6-1 and J usage is TRBJ2-1; 7 nucleotides line up with TRBD1. The CDR3 covers 15 residues. J gave up 6 bases and V 7 bases, and 12 bases lay outside the gene matches. The V gene's germline CDR1 is MNHNS and CDR2 SASEGT. The CDR3 DNA sequence: TGTGCCAGCACTGCCGACAGGGAATGGGGCAATGAGCAGTTCTTC. Encoded protein: CASTADREWGNEQFF.

This clonotype came up many times. J is TRBJ1-1 and V is TRBV19; the D gene is possibly TRBD1 (5 bases). The CDR3 runs to 11 residues. Between the trimmed V and J ends, which lost 7 bases and 5 bases, there was a span of 8 bases. Germline CDR1 reads LNHDA; CDR2 reads SQIVND (reference sequence). This CDR3 is CASTGSTEAFF. The CDR3 DNA sequence: TGTGCCAGTACAGGGAGTACTGAAGCTTTCTTT.